Following are 3 T cell receptor beta chains from one sample sequenced in a study of long-term antiretroviral therapy in people with HIV. This was the immunoSEQ v3.0 assay at survey level. The assay was immunoSEQ multiplex PCR, and TCRdb's table has in-frame clones only and misses some. In the table there are some 14,000 clones, about 79% of which are singletons. The sample here was unsorted PBMCs, taken just before starting antiretroviral therapy. Every receptor here comes from a man aged 35 to 55 with HIV.

This clone was observed a few times. The rearrangement joins TRBV7-3 to TRBJ2-1; D ambiguous. The CDR3 is 17 amino acids. Trimming cost V 4 bases and J 5 bases, with 21 bases left between them. CDR1 is SGHTA and CDR2 is FQGTGA in the germline V gene. CDR3 sequence: CASSSPRTEGTNNEQFF. CDR3 DNA sequence: TGTGCCAGCAGCTCACCTAGGACGGAAGGAACGAACAATGAGCAGTTCTTC.

The genes are TRBV7-3 and TRBJ2-1; D is uncertain. Germline V CDR1 and CDR2: SGHTA, FQGTGA. Trimming shortened V by 5 bases and J by 0 bases, and 8 bases separated the two germline ends. This CDR3 is 14 amino acids long. CDR3 region: CASSQSSSYNEQFF. CDR3 coding DNA: TGTGCCAGCAGCCAATCTAGCTCCTACAATGAGCAGTTCTTC.

This clone showed up just once. The chain carries TRBV30 and TRBJ2-2; 9 bases agree with TRBD1. Looked up from germline, CDR1 is GTSNPN and CDR2 is SVGIG (reference sequence). The CDR3 loop spans 16 amino acids. The ends lost 2 bases at V and 4 bases at J; junction bases unmatched: 8. DNA of the CDR3: TGTGCCTGGAGTACGTCCGGGACAGGGATCACCGGGGAGCTGTTTTTT. It codes for CAWSTSGTGITGELFF.